This entry features one T cell receptor (beta chain) sequence. Its antigen is unknown. An end of the junction differs from the germline gene, which may be a read error. This entry comes from a study of blood T cells in healthy people across ages (dated by TCRdb to the mid-2010s). The study in broad terms: In model experiments, template switching captured about one uniquely barcoded TCR beta cDNA molecule for every two T cells. Two additional independent replicas of 1 million unique cDNA reads from the same blood draw were analyzed for two donors (one aged 18 to 30 and one aged 80 or older). To avoid experimental bias, donors of different ages were spread randomly across the sequencing lanes. The donors were split into four age groups: young (average 16 years), middle-aged (39), aged (more than 55) and long-lived (roughly 77). The study measured age-related changes in TCR beta repertoire diversity using deep sequencing normalized with unique cDNA molecular identifiers. Overall results and qualifications from the work: Estimates of total diversity based on one million sequenced T cells were regarded as lower bounds and as underestimates. Observed TCR beta diversity per million T cells fell roughly linearly with age, and a significant reduction was already apparent by age around 39. The CMV infection status of donors was not known, potentially confounding age-related changes in expanded clonotypes. Because profiling used bulk unsorted PBMCs, naive and antigen-experienced compartments could not be compared conclusively. Compared with the aged group, the long-lived group had more naive CD4+ T cells, fewer expanded clones and increased TCR diversity, suggesting age selection. Observed TCR beta diversity correlated strongly with the percentage of naive T cells measured by flow cytometry.

The method was 5' RACE. TCRdb shows the sequencer as Illumina HiSeq 2500. The second PCR ran for about 7 to 11 cycles and used a J-beta primer mix along with a sample-barcoded 5' primer. Each TCR beta cDNA molecule received a unique molecular identifier from a template-switch 5' adaptor carrying 12 random nucleotides. Each sample yielded at least 2.5 million CDR3-containing paired-end reads. The Mint cDNA synthesis kit, primed by a TRBC-specific oligonucleotide, was used to synthesize first-strand cDNA from all RNA. After uracil-DNA glycosylase treatment, a first 18-cycle PCR used universal primers M1SS and BC2_uni_R on all cDNA. In the source study's methods: For normalization, 1 million high-quality reads were randomly selected from each sample, with every read carrying a distinct molecular identifier. Instead of being binned into consensus sequences, reads with shared molecular identifiers were discarded. MiTCR, with a Q25 quality threshold and the strictest error-elimination algorithm, was used for CDR3 identification, clonotype clustering and error correction. Lower-bound total TCR beta diversity was estimated with a nonparametric unseen species model using Euler transformation. The public reads were reanalyzed by TCRdb: fastp trimming at Q25, MiXCR alignment, in-frame beta chains only. All rows with the same CDR3 protein become a single entry with the most common DNA and genes. V and J calls and clone size were set by TCRdb, not the authors. Within this sample are about 1.8 million distinct CDR3 sequences, with 40% to 55% of them counted one time only. The biggest ten clones account for roughly 2% of the sample.

The germline V gene (reference sequence) yields MNHEY for CDR1 and SMNVEV for CDR2. Inclusive of the bounding cysteine and phenylalanine, the CDR3 is 18 residues long. Kept here is only the CDR3 DNA, which spans 54 bases and is read in frame from base 1. The donors were 40 or so Caucasian individuals from Russia, aged roughly 6 to 90 years, who were systemically healthy. About 10 milliliters of peripheral blood were collected from each donor into EDTA-treated Vacutainer tubes. Ficoll-Paque density-gradient centrifugation was used to isolate PBMCs, with at least 6 million obtained per sample. Trizol reagent was used to extract total RNA from PBMCs, with at least 6 micrograms per sample. For every donor, flow cytometry on a PBMC aliquot measured the percentage of naive CD45RAhigh/CD27high T cells.

The receptor comes from a woman aged 40 to 50 in good health. Sample: blood. The rearrangement joined TRBV27 to TRBJ2-3, with 12 middle bases fitting TRBD2. The nucleotide sequence reads TGTGTCAGCAGTTTATCCCCTATACTAGCGGGGGGAACAGATACGCAGTATTTT. Its protein is CVSSLSPILAGGTDTQYF.